This T cell receptor beta chain was sequenced for a study of post-analysis software for immune sequencing data (dated by TCRdb to about 2015). At the level of the whole study: Disease courses on record covered relapsing-remitting, secondary progressive and progressive-relapsing multiple sclerosis, though some patients had no subtype annotation. The patient repertoires were set against around eleven previously published healthy control repertoires from donors whose ages ranged from roughly 6 to 25 years. A subset of samples was prepared in parallel using single-end sample barcoding, then pooled and co-amplified after Illumina adapter ligation. General conclusions and limits of the study: Multiple sclerosis patients had significantly lower normalized Chao1 diversity than controls, a result that suggests substantial peripheral T-cell clonal expansion. Significantly higher frequencies in patients than in controls were found for roughly 5 TRBV segments, including TRBV5-6, TRBV5-1 and TRBV20-1. The control group was slightly older than the multiple sclerosis patient group. Direct clustering with F measure showed strong co-clustering of samples prepared in the same batch, prompting a batch-effect correction.

Remarks on this clonotype: The clone's antigen remains unknown. No qualities accompany the bases; no much larger clone lies one base away.

From the germline V gene (reference sequence), CDR1 is DFQATT and CDR2 is SNEGSKA. A distance of 13 bases separates the germline ends of V and J, which lose 6 bases and 4 bases respectively. The CDR3 starts with the cysteine, ends with the phenylalanine, and has 12 residues. Of the read, only the CDR3 DNA is kept; its 36 bases are in frame from base 1. The library was made by PCR. This sample was sequenced with an Illumina HiSeq 2500. To reduce PCR and sequencing biases, unique molecular identifiers were built into the TCR beta cDNA libraries. Roughly 500,000 cDNA molecules were obtained per 1 to 10 million input T cells, so each molecule approximated one T cell. Patient libraries were prepared and sequenced with the same protocol used for the earlier healthy control dataset. Within a given batch, samples were prepared together, multiplexed and sequenced on the same HiSeq lane. Processing in the source paper ran as follows. MIGEC was used to process the raw barcoded reads, and molecular identifier groups with only a single read were discarded before consensus assembly and CDR3 extraction. VDJtools was used for post-analysis of the clonotype tables, with diversity normalized by down-sampling every dataset to the smallest sample size. In repertoire overlap clustering, CDR3 amino acid sequences, but not nucleotide sequences, were matched to correct batch-related cross-sample contamination. The raw public data were reprocessed by TCRdb itself: fastp quality trimming at Q25, MiXCR clonotype calling, in-frame beta chains only. Every CDR3 protein is listed once, alongside the most common genes and DNA of its rows. TCRdb's processing, not the authors', yielded these V and J calls. This sample holds roughly 650,000 distinct CDR3 sequences; roughly three fifths were observed only once. The ten largest clones capture approximately 10% of the sample.

To demonstrate the VDJtools post-analysis software, TCR beta repertoires were profiled from the peripheral blood of more than ten young patients with multiple sclerosis. The patients with multiple sclerosis were children and adolescents between roughly 6 and 15 years of age. The sequence was collected from a girl aged 2 to 9 with multiple sclerosis. The sequenced sample was blood. Recombination joined TRBV20-1 with TRBJ2-7; the D gene identity is not certain. The CDR3 reads as follows: CSAQPDTYEQYF. The DNA sequence is TGCAGTGCCCAACCCGACACGTACGAGCAGTACTTC.